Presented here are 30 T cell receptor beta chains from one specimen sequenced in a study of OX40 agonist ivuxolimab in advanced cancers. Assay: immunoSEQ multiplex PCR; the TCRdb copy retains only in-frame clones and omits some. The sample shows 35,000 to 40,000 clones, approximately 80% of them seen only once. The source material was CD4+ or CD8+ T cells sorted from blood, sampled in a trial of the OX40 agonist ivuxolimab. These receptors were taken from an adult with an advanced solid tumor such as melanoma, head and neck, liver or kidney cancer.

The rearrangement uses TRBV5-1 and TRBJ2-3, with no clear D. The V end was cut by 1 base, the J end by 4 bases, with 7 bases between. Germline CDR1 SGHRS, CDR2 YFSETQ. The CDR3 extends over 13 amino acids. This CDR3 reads CASSLPSADTQYF. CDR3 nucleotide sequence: TGCGCCAGCAGCTTGCCATCTGCAGATACGCAGTATTTT.

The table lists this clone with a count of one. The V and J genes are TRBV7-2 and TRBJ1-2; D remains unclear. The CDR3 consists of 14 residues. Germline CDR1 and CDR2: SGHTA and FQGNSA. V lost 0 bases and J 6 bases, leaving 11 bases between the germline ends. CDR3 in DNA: TGTGCCAGCAGCTTAGCGGGAGGCGGGAATGGCTACACCTTC. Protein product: CASSLAGGGNGYTF.

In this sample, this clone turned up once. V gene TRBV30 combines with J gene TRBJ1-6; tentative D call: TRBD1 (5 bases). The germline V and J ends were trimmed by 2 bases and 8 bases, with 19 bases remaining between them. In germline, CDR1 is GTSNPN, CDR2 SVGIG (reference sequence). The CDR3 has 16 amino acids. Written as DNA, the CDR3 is TGTGCCTGGAGTCAAACTAGGGGAGGACCCCATTCACCCCTCCACTTT. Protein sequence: CAWSQTRGGPHSPLHF.

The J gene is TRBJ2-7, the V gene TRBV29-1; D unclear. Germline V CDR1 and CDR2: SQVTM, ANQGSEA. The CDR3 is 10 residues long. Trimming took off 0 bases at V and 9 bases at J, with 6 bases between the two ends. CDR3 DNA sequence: TGCAGCGTTGAAGATTCGGGGCAGTACTTC. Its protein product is CSVEDSGQYF.

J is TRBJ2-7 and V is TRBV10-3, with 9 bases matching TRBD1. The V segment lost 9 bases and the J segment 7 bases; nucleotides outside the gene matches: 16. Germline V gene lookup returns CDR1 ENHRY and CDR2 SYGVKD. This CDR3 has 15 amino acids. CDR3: CAISFQSNRGQEQYF. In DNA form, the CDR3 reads TGTGCCATAAGCTTTCAGAGTAACAGGGGGCAGGAGCAGTACTTC.

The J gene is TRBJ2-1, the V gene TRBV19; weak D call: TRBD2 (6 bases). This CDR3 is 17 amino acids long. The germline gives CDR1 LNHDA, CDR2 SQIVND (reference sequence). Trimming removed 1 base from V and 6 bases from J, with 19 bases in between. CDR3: CASSIGMRLERGNEQFF. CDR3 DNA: TGTGCCAGTAGTATAGGGATGAGACTAGAAAGGGGCAATGAGCAGTTCTTC.

CDR3 region: CASSVNPGQALYEQYF. The CDR3 nucleotides read TGTGCCAGCAGCGTAAACCCTGGACAGGCCCTCTACGAGCAGTACTTC. This chain connects TRBV9 to TRBJ2-7; 7 bases line up with TRBD1. V shed 1 base and J 3 bases; nucleotides not matched to a gene: 10. The CDR3 has 16 residues. Looked up from germline, CDR1 is SGDLS and CDR2 is YYNGEE. Complete variable domain (other parts from reference TRBV9 and TRBJ2-7): DSGVTQTPKHLITATGQRVTLRCSPRSGDLSVYWYQQSLDQGLQFLIQYYNGEERAKGNILERFSAQQFPDLHSELNLSSLELGDSALYFCASSVNPGQALYEQYFGPGTRLTVT.

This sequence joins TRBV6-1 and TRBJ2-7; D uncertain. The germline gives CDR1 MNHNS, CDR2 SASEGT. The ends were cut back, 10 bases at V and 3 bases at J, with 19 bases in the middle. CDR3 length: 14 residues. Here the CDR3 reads CATMRSGYLYEQYF. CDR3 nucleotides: TGTGCCACAATGCGATCGGGCTACCTCTACGAGCAGTACTTC.

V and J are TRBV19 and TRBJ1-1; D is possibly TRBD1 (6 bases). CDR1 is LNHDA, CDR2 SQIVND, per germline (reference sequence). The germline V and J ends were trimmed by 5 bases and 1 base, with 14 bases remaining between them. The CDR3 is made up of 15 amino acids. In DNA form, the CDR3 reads TGTGCCAGTAGTGGATACCGGGACAAGAACACTGAAGCTTTCTTT. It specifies CASSGYRDKNTEAFF.

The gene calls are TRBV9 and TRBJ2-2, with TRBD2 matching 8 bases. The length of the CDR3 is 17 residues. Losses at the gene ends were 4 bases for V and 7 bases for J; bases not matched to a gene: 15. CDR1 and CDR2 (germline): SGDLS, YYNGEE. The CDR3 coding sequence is TGTGCCAGCAGCCCACACCGGGGGGGCAGGGGCGGCGGGGAGCTGTTTTTT. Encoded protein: CASSPHRGGRGGGELFF. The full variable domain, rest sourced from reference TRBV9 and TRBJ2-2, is DSGVTQTPKHLITATGQRVTLRCSPRSGDLSVYWYQQSLDQGLQFLIQYYNGEERAKGNILERFSAQQFPDLHSELNLSSLELGDSALYFCASSPHRGGRGGGELFFGEGSRLTVL.

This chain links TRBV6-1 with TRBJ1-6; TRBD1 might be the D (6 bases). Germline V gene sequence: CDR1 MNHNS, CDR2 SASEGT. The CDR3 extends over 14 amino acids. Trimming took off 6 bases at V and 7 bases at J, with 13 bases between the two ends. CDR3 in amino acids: CASSARGENSPLHF. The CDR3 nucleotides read TGTGCCAGCAGCGCCAGGGGTGAGAATTCACCCCTCCACTTT.

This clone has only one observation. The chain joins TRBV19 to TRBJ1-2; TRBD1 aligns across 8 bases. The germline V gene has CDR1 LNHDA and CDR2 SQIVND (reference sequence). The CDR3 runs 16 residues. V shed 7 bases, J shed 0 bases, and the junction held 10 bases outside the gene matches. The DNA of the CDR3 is TGTGCCAGTACTTCTGGACAGGGTAGATCTAACTATGGCTACACCTTC. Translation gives CASTSGQGRSNYGYTF.

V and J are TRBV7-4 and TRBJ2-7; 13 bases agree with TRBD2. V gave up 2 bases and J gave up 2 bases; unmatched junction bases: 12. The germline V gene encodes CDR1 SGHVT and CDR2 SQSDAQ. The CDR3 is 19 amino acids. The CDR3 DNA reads TGTGCCAGCAGCTTAAGTTTAACTAGCGGGAGGGTCCCCCCCTACGAGCAGTACTTC. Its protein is CASSLSLTSGRVPPYEQYF.

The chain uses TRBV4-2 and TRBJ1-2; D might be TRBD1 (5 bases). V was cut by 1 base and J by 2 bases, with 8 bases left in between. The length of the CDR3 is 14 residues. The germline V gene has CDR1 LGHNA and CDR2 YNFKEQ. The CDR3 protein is CASSQGEGNYGYTF. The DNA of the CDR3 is TGTGCCAGCAGCCAAGGCGAGGGGAACTATGGCTACACCTTC.

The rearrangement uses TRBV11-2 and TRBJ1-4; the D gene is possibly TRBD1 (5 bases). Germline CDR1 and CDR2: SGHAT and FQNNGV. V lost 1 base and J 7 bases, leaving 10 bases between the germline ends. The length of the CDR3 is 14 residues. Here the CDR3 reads CASSLVRGSEKLFF. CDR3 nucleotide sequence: TGTGCCAGCAGCTTAGTTCGGGGGTCTGAAAAACTGTTTTTT.

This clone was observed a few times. Here the CDR3 reads CASSAGRGNTIYF. As DNA, the CDR3 is TGTGCCAGCAGCGCAGGGCGGGGAAACACCATATATTTT. The V call is TRBV7-8, the J call TRBJ1-3; TRBD1 is a possible D gene (5 bases). Between the trimmed V and J ends, which lost 5 bases and 4 bases, there was a span of 9 bases. In germline, CDR1 is SGHVS, CDR2 FQNEAQ. This CDR3 is built from 13 residues.

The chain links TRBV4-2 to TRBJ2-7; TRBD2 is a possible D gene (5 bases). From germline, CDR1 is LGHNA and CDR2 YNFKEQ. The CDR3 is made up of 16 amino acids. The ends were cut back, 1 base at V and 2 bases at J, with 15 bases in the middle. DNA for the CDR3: TGTGCCAGCAGCCAAGGGGTTAGGGAGCTTACCTACGAGCAGTACTTC. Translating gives CASSQGVRELTYEQYF.

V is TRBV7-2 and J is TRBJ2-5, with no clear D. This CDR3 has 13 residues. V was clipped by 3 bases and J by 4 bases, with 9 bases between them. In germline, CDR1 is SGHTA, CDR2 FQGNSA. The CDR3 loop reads CASSLRFGETQYF. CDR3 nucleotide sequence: TGTGCCAGCAGCTTGCGCTTTGGAGAGACCCAGTACTTC.

CDR3 coding DNA: TGCGCCAGTACTAGCGGGCTTCGTTTTGAGCAGTACTTC. It translates to CASTSGLRFEQYF. This sequence joins TRBV5-1 and TRBJ2-7; 9 bases map to TRBD2. The length of the CDR3 is 13 residues. Germline trimming cut 8 bases from V and 7 bases from J; bases unmatched to any gene: 10. Looked up from germline, CDR1 is SGHRS and CDR2 is YFSETQ.

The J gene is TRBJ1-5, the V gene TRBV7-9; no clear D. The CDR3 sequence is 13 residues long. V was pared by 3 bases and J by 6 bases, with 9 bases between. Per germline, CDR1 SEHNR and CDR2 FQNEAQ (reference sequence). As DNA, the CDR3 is TGTGCCAGCAGCTTTTCGGGGAGTCAGCCCCAGCATTTT. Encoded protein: CASSFSGSQPQHF.

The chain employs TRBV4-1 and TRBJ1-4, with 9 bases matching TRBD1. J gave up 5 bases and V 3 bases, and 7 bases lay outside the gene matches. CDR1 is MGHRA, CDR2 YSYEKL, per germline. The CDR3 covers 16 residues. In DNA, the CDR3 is TGCGCCAGCAGCCAGTCCGGGACAGGGTGGAATGAAAAACTGTTTTTT. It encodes CASSQSGTGWNEKLFF.

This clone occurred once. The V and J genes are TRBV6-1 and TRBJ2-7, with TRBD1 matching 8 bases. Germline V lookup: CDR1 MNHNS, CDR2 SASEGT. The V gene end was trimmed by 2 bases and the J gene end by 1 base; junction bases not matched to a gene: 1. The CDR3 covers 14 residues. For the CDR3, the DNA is TGTGCCAGCAGTGAAACAGGGGGATCCTACGAGCAGTACTTC. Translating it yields CASSETGGSYEQYF.

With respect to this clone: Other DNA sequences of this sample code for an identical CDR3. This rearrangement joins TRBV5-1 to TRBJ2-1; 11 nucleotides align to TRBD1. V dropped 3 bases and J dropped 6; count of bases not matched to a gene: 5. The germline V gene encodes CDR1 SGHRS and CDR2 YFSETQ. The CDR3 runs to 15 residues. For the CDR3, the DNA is TGCGCCAGCAGCTCGGGACAGGGGGTGGTCAATGAGCAGTTCTTC. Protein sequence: CASSSGQGVVNEQFF.

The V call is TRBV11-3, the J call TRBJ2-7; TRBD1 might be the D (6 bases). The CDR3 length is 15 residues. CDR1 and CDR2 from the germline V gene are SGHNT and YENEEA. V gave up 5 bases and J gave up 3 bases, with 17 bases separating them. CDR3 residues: CASSPLGRGLYEQYF. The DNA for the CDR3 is TGTGCCAGCAGCCCCCTAGGCAGGGGCCTCTACGAGCAGTACTTC.

The CDR3 DNA sequence: TGCAGCGTTGGGGAGTTCGATGAGCAGTTCTTC. It specifies CSVGEFDEQFF. The V call is TRBV29-1, the J call TRBJ2-1; possibly TRBD2 for D (5 bases). V lost 4 bases and J lost 8, with 9 bases in between. The germline V gene encodes CDR1 SQVTM and CDR2 ANQGSEA. The length of the CDR3 is 11 residues.

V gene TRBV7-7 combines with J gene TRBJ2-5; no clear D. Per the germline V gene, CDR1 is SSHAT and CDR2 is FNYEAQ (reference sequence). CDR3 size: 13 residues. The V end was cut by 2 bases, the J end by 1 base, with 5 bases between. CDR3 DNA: TGTGCCAGCAGCTTAACCTTCCAAGAGACCCAGTACTTC. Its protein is CASSLTFQETQYF.

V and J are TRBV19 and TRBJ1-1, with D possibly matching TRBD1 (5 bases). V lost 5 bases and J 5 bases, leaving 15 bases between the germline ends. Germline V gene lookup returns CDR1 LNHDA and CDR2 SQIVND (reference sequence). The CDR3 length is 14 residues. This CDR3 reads CASSGTAAGTEAFF. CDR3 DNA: TGTGCCAGTAGTGGGACCGCCGCGGGGACTGAAGCTTTCTTT.

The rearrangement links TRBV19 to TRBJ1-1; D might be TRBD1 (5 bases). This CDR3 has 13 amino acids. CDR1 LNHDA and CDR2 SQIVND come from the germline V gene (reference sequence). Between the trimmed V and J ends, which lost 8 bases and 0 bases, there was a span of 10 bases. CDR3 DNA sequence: TGTGCCAGTGAGGGGCAGCTGAACACTGAAGCTTTCTTT. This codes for CASEGQLNTEAFF.

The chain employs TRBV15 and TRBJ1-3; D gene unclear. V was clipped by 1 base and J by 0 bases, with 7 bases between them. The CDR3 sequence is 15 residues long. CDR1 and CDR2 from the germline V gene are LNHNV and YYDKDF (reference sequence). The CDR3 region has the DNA TGTGCCACCAGCAGAGTTGTCAGCTCTGGAAACACCATATATTTT. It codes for CATSRVVSSGNTIYF. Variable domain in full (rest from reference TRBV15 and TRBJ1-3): DAMVIQNPRYQVTQFGKPVTLSCSQTLNHNVMYWYQQKSSQAPKLLFHYYDKDFNNEADTPDNFQSRRPNTSFCFLDIRSPGLGDTAMYLCATSRVVSSGNTIYFGEGSWLTVV.

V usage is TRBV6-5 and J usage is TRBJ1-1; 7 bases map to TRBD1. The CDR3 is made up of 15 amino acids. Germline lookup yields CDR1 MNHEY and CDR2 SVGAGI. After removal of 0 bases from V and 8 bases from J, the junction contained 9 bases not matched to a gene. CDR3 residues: CASSYSRTGRPEAFF. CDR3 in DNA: TGTGCCAGCAGTTACTCCCGGACAGGCCGTCCGGAAGCTTTCTTT.